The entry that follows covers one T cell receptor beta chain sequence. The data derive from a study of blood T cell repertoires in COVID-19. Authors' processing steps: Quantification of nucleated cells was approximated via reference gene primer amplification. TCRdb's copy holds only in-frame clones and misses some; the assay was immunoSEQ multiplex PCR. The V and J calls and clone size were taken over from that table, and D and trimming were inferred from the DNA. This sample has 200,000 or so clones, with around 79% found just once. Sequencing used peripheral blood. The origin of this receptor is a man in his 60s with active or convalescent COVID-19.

As DNA, the CDR3 is TGTGCCAGCAGCTCGGGGACTAGCGGGTTTTACTCCTACGAGCAGTACTTC. Encoded protein: CASSSGTSGFYSYEQYF. V is TRBV7-6 and J is TRBJ2-7, with TRBD2 matching over 12 bases. Per the germline V gene, CDR1 is SGHVS and CDR2 is FNYEAQ. The CDR3 is 17 residues long. Germline trimming cut 4 bases from V and 0 bases from J; bases unmatched to any gene: 7.